This T cell receptor (beta chain) was sequenced in a study of blood T cell repertoires in COVID-19. About the research overall: COVID-19 samples, acute and convalescent, were from the United States, Italy and Spain.

J lost 8 bases, V lost 5 bases, and 7 bases had no gene match. Looked up from germline, CDR1 is MGHRA and CDR2 is YSYEKL. The CDR3 is 14 residues long. Authors' analysis steps: For nucleated cells, counts were estimated from reference gene primer amplification. Profiled with immunoSEQ multiplex PCR; TCRdb holds only in-frame clones, not every one. V, J and clone size were drawn from that table, and D and trimming were deduced from the DNA. The table has roughly 400,000 clones, around 90% seen once. Cohorts were determined from participant-reported clinical history. The source is a woman between 40 and 50 years old with acute COVID-19. The chain couples TRBV4-1 to TRBJ2-1; TRBD1 aligns across 9 bases. The material sequenced was PBMCs or T cells enriched from blood (not recorded which). The CDR3 DNA reads TGCGCCAGCAGCTACCCGGGACAGGGCTATGAGCAGTTCTTC. This encodes CASSYPGQGYEQFF.